This T cell receptor beta chain came from a study of CXCR3-negative and CXCR3-positive naive CD8 T cells (dated by TCRdb to the late 2010s). About the study as a whole: In total, roughly 140 million TRB reads were obtained, corresponding to roughly 1.5 +/- 0.3 million reads per library. Diversity and physicochemical repertoire analyses were performed on some eleven donors pooled from two independent experiments. For the TRBV-TRBJ cluster analysis, the naive subsets came from 5 donors, while the memory cells came from 3 donors.

Each CD8+ T cell subset was flow-sorted in triplicate, and 300,000 to 350,000 cells per subset were placed directly into RLT lysis buffer. To keep memory contaminants out, a stringent definition of naive CD8+ T cells was applied: CD45RO-CCR7+CD27+CD95-. Standard density gradient centrifugation was used to isolate peripheral blood mononuclear cells from buffy coats. Naive CXCR3-negative and CXCR3-positive CD8+ T cells were flow-sorted using a FACSAria III. An RNeasy Mini Kit was used to extract total RNA from the sorted cells. Overall results and qualifications from the work: Similar TRBV-TRBJ usage was shown by naive CXCR3-negative and CXCR3-positive cells from the same donor, whereas distinct patterns were shown by memory cells. Freshly isolated PBMCs were used for most assays because CXCR3 expression went down partially after cryopreservation. TRB CDR3s from CXCR3-positive naive cells showed higher hydrophobicity (lower Kidera factor 4), lower energy, and higher strength and volume indices than CXCR3-negative naive cells. Repertoire diversity was comparably high in both naive subsets but much lower in memory CD8+ T cells. Because surface CD5, which is linked to self-reactivity in mice, was comparable between the naive subsets, TCR interaction strength was also inferred from TRB CDR3 physicochemical properties.

The CDR3 contains 15 residues, cysteine and phenylalanine counted. Only the protein is on record. This sample was sequenced with a NextSeq 550. The Human TCR Profiling Kit (MiLaboratory) was used to prepare UMI-labeled 5' RACE TRB cDNA libraries. cDNA synthesis used the entire amount of extracted RNA, and PCR amplification then used the entire amount of cDNA produced. Libraries were prepared in parallel with an identical number of PCR cycles. Per the original workflow: With a requirement of at least two reads per UMI, MIGEC and MiXCR extracted about 50,000 +/- 10,000 unique UMI-labeled TRB cDNA molecules per library. Each library averaged about 38,000 +/- 11,000 functional in-frame TRB CDR3 nucleotide clonotypes without stop codons. After downsampling to 5000 UMI-labeled TRB molecules per sample, diversity metrics such as normalized Shannon-Wiener and Chao1 were calculated in VDJtools. VDJtools was used to calculate clonotype-size-weighted physicochemical properties of the central five CDR3 residues, namely interaction energy, strength, volume and Kidera factor 4. Based on TCRdb reprocessing of the reads, there is one entry per CDR3 protein sequence, and DNA is missing. Here the V and J calls rest on TCRdb's processing, not on the authors' analysis. This sample's records show about 110,000 distinct CDR3 sequences. The ten largest clones add up to around 0.4% of the sample.

Remarks on this clonotype: Its antigen is currently not known.

This chain joins TRBV12-3 or TRBV12-4 to TRBJ2-3; TCRdb lists TRBD1, though no DNA is available to test this call. The clonotype comes from a human donor in good health. Some clones in this sample may be carry-over from other donors' samples. Sequencing used naive CXCR3+ CD8+ T cells from blood. This specimen's cell subset or site label, interpreted: CD45RO-CCR7+CD27+CD95- naive CD8+ T cells expressing CXCR3 (TNR3+). The CDR3 reads as follows: CASTPDDRVTDTQYF.